Presented here are 29 T cell receptor beta chains from one specimen sequenced in a study of blood T cell repertoires in COVID-19. TCRdb keeps only in-frame clones here, not all; method: immunoSEQ multiplex PCR. This table holds 45,000 or so clones, around 85% found once. The sequencing sample was made of peripheral blood. These receptor sequences come from a human donor in a cohort sampled during active COVID-19.

V and J are TRBV21-1 and TRBJ1-1. TRBV21-1 is deemed a pseudogene. This CDR3 is 17 amino acids long. CDR3: CASSKGGDQGGYTEAFF. DNA for the CDR3: TGTGCCAGCAGCAAAGGCGGGGACCAGGGAGGTTACACTGAAGCTTTCTTT.

Here the CDR3 reads CASSQGLAGGWEQYF. The CDR3 bases are TGTGCCAGCAGTCAGGGACTAGCGGGGGGGTGGGAGCAGTACTTC. J is TRBJ2-7 and V is TRBV6-6, with TRBD2 matching over 16 bases. The CDR3 has 15 residues. CDR1 and CDR2 (germline): MNHNY, SVGAGI (reference sequence). After removal of 5 bases from V and 7 bases from J, the junction contained 5 bases not matched to a gene.

The CDR3 region has the DNA TGTGCCAGCAGCGCGGGACAGGACAATGAGCAGTTCTTC. Protein: CASSAGQDNEQFF. The chain is built from TRBV7-3 and TRBJ2-1, with 8 bases fitting TRBD1. Germline lookup yields CDR1 SGHTA and CDR2 FQGTGA. The CDR3 consists of 13 residues. V shed 5 bases, J shed 5 bases, and the junction held 2 bases outside the gene matches.

This chain links TRBV5-1 with TRBJ2-1, with a tentative D call TRBD2 (6 bases). The CDR3 consists of 14 residues. Trimming pared 5 bases from V and 0 bases from J, leaving 9 bases between. Germline CDR1 is SGHRS and CDR2 is YFSETQ. CDR3: CASRREDSYNEQFF. The DNA for the CDR3 is TGCGCCAGCAGGAGGGAGGACTCCTACAATGAGCAGTTCTTC.

The V gene is TRBV15, the J gene TRBJ2-3; 13 bases fit TRBD2. V shed 1 base, J shed 4 bases, and the junction held 8 bases outside the gene matches. Germline V gene data show CDR1 as LNHNV and CDR2 as YYDKDF (reference sequence). The CDR3 is 18 amino acids. CDR3 sequence: CATSRVLLAGGNSDTQYF. In nucleotides, the CDR3 is TGTGCCACCAGCAGAGTATTACTAGCGGGGGGGAACTCAGATACGCAGTATTTT.

The V gene is TRBV28, the J gene TRBJ2-1; TRBD1 agrees at 9 bases. From germline, CDR1 is MDHEN and CDR2 SYDVKM. The CDR3 covers 15 residues. V was pared by 1 base and J by 9 bases, with 7 bases of the junction left unmatched. Here the CDR3 DNA reads TGTGCCAGCAGTTTATCGGGACAGGGTGTAGGTGAGCAGTTCTTC. It encodes CASSLSGQGVGEQFF.

The V call is TRBV9, the J call TRBJ2-1, with 7 bases aligning to TRBD2. Germline values: CDR1 SGDLS, CDR2 YYNGEE. Trimming cost V 3 bases and J 1 base; bases outside gene matches: 7. The length of the CDR3 is 16 residues. For the CDR3, the DNA is TGTGCCAGCAGCGGAGGACTAGAAAGGTCCTACAATGAGCAGTTCTTC. This gives the protein CASSGGLERSYNEQFF.

The chain employs TRBV10-2 and TRBJ1-5, with D tentatively TRBD1 (5 bases). The germline V gene encodes CDR1 WSHSY and CDR2 SAAADI. The CDR3 length is 13 residues. V shed 2 bases and J shed 5 bases, with 7 bases lying between them. The CDR3 coding sequence is TGCGCCAGCAGTGAGAACAGGTATCAGCCCCAGCATTTT. Translation: CASSENRYQPQHF.

The rearrangement uses TRBV7-3 and TRBJ2-3; 12 bases map to TRBD2. V was clipped by 5 bases and J by 4 bases; unmatched bases: 13. The germline CDR1 and CDR2 sequences are SGHTA and FQGTGA. The CDR3 runs to 18 residues. The CDR3 nucleotides are TGTGCCAGCAGCCCGGGACTAGCGGGCGGGTTCGGGGCAGATACGCAGTATTTT. The encoded protein is CASSPGLAGGFGADTQYF.

The V and J genes are TRBV9 and TRBJ2-7, with D perhaps TRBD2 (6 bases). Trimming took 0 bases from V and 3 from J, leaving 10 bases between them. Per germline, CDR1 SGDLS and CDR2 YYNGEE. The CDR3 runs 14 residues. CDR3 in amino acids: CASSVGQGGYEQYF. Here the CDR3 DNA reads TGTGCCAGCAGCGTAGGGCAGGGAGGCTACGAGCAGTACTTC.

The sample holds one count of this clone. The rearrangement links TRBV4-3 to TRBJ1-6; no firm D call. Germline V CDR1 and CDR2: LGHNA, YSLEER. V lost 2 bases and J 6 bases, leaving 11 bases between the germline ends. This CDR3 has 15 amino acids. Here the CDR3 DNA reads TGCGCCAGCAGCCAATACTCAGACTCTAATTCACCCCTCCACTTT. Translation: CASSQYSDSNSPLHF.

The chain uses TRBV5-8 and TRBJ2-2; D may be TRBD1 (5 bases). The CDR3 runs to 13 residues. V dropped 4 bases and J dropped 5 bases, with 9 bases sitting between them. Germline CDR1 and CDR2: SGHTS and YDEGEE. CDR3 nucleotides: TGTGCCAGCAGCCCAAGACAGACCGGGGAGCTGTTTTTT. Translating gives CASSPRQTGELFF.

This clone was seen just once. The rearrangement uses TRBV6-5 and TRBJ2-1, with 10 bases lining up with TRBD2. This CDR3 has 16 residues. Germline assignment: CDR1 MNHEY and CDR2 SVGAGI. Trimming took 1 base from V and 4 from J; bases not matched to a gene: 4. CDR3: CASSYLRTSGYNEQFF. The CDR3 region has the DNA TGTGCCAGCAGTTACTTACGGACTAGCGGTTACAATGAGCAGTTCTTC.

A word on this clone: At one end the junction does not follow the germline gene, possibly because of a read error. The chain links TRBV7-7 to TRBJ1-1, with 8 bases that match TRBD1. Germline V gene lookup returns CDR1 SSHAT and CDR2 FNYEAQ (reference sequence). The CDR3 runs to 13 residues. The DNA of the CDR3 is TGTGCTAGCAGCCCCGGACAGGGTGGGGAAGCTTTCTTT. Translation: CASSPGQGGEAFF. Full variable domain (outside the CDR3, taken from reference TRBV7-7 and TRBJ1-1): GAGVSQSPRYKVTKRGQDVTLRCDPISSHATLYWYQQALGQGPEFLTYFNYEAQPDKSGLPSDRFSAERPEGSISTLTIQRTEQRDSAMYRCASSPGQGGEAFFGQGTRLTVV.

The sample holds one count of this clone. The V and J genes are TRBV29-1 and TRBJ2-7; TRBD1 aligns across 8 bases. Germline trimming cut 6 bases from V and 2 bases from J; bases unmatched to any gene: 3. The CDR3 runs 12 residues. Germline loops: CDR1 SQVTM, CDR2 ANQGSEA. The CDR3 sequence is CSVGQGTYEQYF. The CDR3 nucleotides are TGCAGCGTCGGACAGGGTACCTACGAGCAGTACTTC.

CDR3 DNA: TGTGCCAGCAGCTTAGGTGACAGTGAAGCTTTCTTT. Translation: CASSLGDSEAFF. The chain has TRBV7-9 and TRBJ1-1, with a tentative D call TRBD1 (5 bases). Germline values: CDR1 SEHNR, CDR2 FQNEAQ (reference sequence). V dropped 1 base and J dropped 7 bases, with 7 bases sitting between them. CDR3 length: 12 amino acids.

V is TRBV6-2 or TRBV6-3 and J is TRBJ2-2; 11 bases line up with TRBD2. V was pared by 8 bases and J by 5 bases, with 4 bases of the junction left unmatched. The germline V gene has CDR1 MNHEY and CDR2 SVGEGT. This CDR3 contains 14 residues. This CDR3 is CASCRLAGTGELFF. The CDR3 coding sequence is TGTGCCAGCTGCCGACTAGCGGGGACCGGGGAGCTGTTTTTT.

CDR3 DNA: TGCGCCAGCAGGAGGACACCAGACTCCTACGAGCAGTACTTC. It yields the protein CASRRTPDSYEQYF. V usage is TRBV5-1 and J usage is TRBJ2-7; TRBD1 might be the D (5 bases). CDR3 length: 14 residues. V lost 5 bases and J 0 bases, leaving 12 bases between the germline ends. Germline CDR1 SGHRS, CDR2 YFSETQ.

V and J are TRBV3-1 (or the pseudogene TRBV3-2) and TRBJ1-1; D remains ambiguous. Germline CDR1 is LGHDT and CDR2 is YNNKEL (reference sequence). Trimming stripped 2 bases from V and 4 bases from J, with 11 bases between. This CDR3 has 14 amino acids. CDR3 sequence reads: CASSQSGRGTEAFF. CDR3 coding DNA: TGTGCCAGCAGCCAATCCGGGAGAGGCACTGAAGCTTTCTTT.

V gene TRBV10-3 combines with J gene TRBJ2-3, with a possible D match to TRBD2 (6 bases). Trimming took 11 bases from V and 0 from J, leaving 18 bases between them. The CDR3 length is 15 residues. From germline, CDR1 is ENHRY and CDR2 SYGVKD. As DNA, the CDR3 is TGTGCCCAAGCTGAGTCCGCGGGGAGCACAGATACGCAGTATTTT. Its protein product is CAQAESAGSTDTQYF.

The chain links TRBV10-3 to TRBJ2-1, with 12 bases aligning to TRBD2. This CDR3 is built from 15 residues. The junction had 5 bases not matched to a gene; V was cut back by 6 bases and J by 5 bases. Germline CDR1 reads ENHRY; CDR2 reads SYGVKD. CDR3 in DNA: TGTGCCATCAGATGGACTAGCGGGACCAACAATGAGCAGTTCTTC. Translated: CAIRWTSGTNNEQFF.

This rearrangement joins TRBV2 to TRBJ1-2; no firm D call. This CDR3 comprises 15 residues. Trimming stripped 7 bases from V and 6 bases from J, with 21 bases between. Per germline, CDR1 SNHLY and CDR2 FYNNEI. This CDR3 reads CASILLEVPPDGYTF. The CDR3 bases are TGTGCCAGCATTTTATTAGAGGTACCACCGGATGGCTACACCTTC.

In this sample, this clone turned up a few times. This chain connects TRBV4-1 to TRBJ1-5, with TRBD1 as a possible D gene (6 bases). Trimming shortened V by 5 bases and J by 1 base, and 18 bases separated the two germline ends. Germline-derived CDR1 and CDR2 are MGHRA and YSYEKL. The CDR3 contains 17 residues. In nucleotides, the CDR3 is TGCGCCAGCAGCAGTCTCCTTAGGGGGAAAAGCAATCAGCCCCAGCATTTT. Its protein product is CASSSLLRGKSNQPQHF.

This clone was observed once. At one end the junction does not follow the germline gene, possibly because of a read error. V gene TRBV11-2 combines with J gene TRBJ2-1, with 8 bases lining up with TRBD2. The CDR3 runs to 14 residues. The germline CDR1 and CDR2 sequences are SGHAT and FQNNGV. CDR3 coding DNA: TGTGCCAGCGGCTTATACGGCGGGGGGTTTGAGCAGTTCTTC. Translating gives CASGLYGGGFEQFF.

J is TRBJ1-6 and V is TRBV6-2 or TRBV6-3; D gene ambiguous. Trimming stripped 4 bases from V and 10 bases from J, with 11 bases between. This CDR3 contains 13 residues. Germline CDR1 MNHEY, CDR2 SVGEGT. The CDR3, as DNA: TGTGCCAGCAGTTGGGAGGGCGAGTCACCCCTCCACTTT. The encoded protein is CASSWEGESPLHF.

The chain's CDR3 is CASSHQRGDSPEFF. The CDR3 DNA reads as TGTGCCAGCAGCCACCAAAGAGGGGACAGCCCCGAGTTCTTC. This chain connects TRBV7-9 to TRBJ2-1, with 7 bases fitting TRBD1. The J segment lost 14 bases and the V segment lost 5 bases, leaving 15 bases of the junction unmatched. The germline CDR1 and CDR2 sequences are SEHNR and FQNEAQ (reference sequence). CDR3 length: 14 residues.

The chain employs TRBV6-5 and TRBJ1-5; 7 bases agree with TRBD1. In germline, CDR1 is MNHEY, CDR2 SVGAGI. This CDR3 region has 14 residues. V was clipped by 6 bases and J by 8 bases; unmatched bases: 10. The CDR3 region is CASRDRDWVKPQHF. CDR3 DNA: TGTGCCAGCAGAGACAGGGATTGGGTAAAGCCCCAGCATTTT.

The rearrangement uses TRBV5-1 and TRBJ1-2, with TRBD1 identical over 11 bases. This CDR3 comprises 14 residues. Trimming took 4 bases from V and 3 from J; bases not matched to a gene: 2. Germline V gene sequence: CDR1 SGHRS, CDR2 YFSETQ. CDR3 amino acids: CASSRDRGDYGYTF. Here the CDR3 DNA reads TGCGCCAGCAGCCGGGACAGGGGGGACTATGGCTACACCTTC.

The chain has TRBV9 and TRBJ2-1; tentatively, D is TRBD1 (6 bases). V was cut by 3 bases and J by 6 bases, with 13 bases left in between. The germline gives CDR1 SGDLS, CDR2 YYNGEE. This CDR3 comprises 14 residues. CDR3 residues: CASSAGASTNEQFF. CDR3 bases: TGTGCCAGCAGCGCAGGGGCTTCCACCAATGAGCAGTTCTTC.